One sample yielded the 14 T cell receptor beta chains listed below, sequenced in a study of T cells in Graves' hyperthyroidism and ophthalmopathy. Amplified TCR beta CDR3 regions came from RNA transcripts. First-round RT-PCR with HTBI primers amplified the TCR CDR3 region. TCRdb re-called the multiplex PCR reads through MiXCR, storing one row per CDR3 protein. This table has 730,000 or so distinct CDR3 sequences, approximately 18% appearing once. The sequenced sample consisted of blood. These receptors came from a woman aged 50 to 60 with Graves' hyperthyroidism that later progressed to Graves' ophthalmopathy.

This chain connects TRBV4-2 to TRBJ1-3; unclear D gene. V was cut by 0 bases and J by 6 bases, with 12 bases left in between. The CDR3 has 15 residues. Germline V gene data show CDR1 as LGHNA and CDR2 as YNFKEQ. The CDR3 loop reads CASSQEGPGLNTIYF. The DNA of the CDR3 is TGTGCCAGCAGCCAAGAAGGGCCGGGTTTAAACACCATATATTTT.

Ten or more counts support this clonotype. The chain links TRBV2 to TRBJ1-2; D remains unclear. Trimming pared 0 bases from V and 6 bases from J, leaving 5 bases between. The CDR3 sequence is 12 residues long. Germline CDR1 is SNHLY and CDR2 is FYNNEI. As DNA, the CDR3 is TGTGCCAGCAGTGAAGCAGGGAATGGCTACACCTTC. Its protein is CASSEAGNGYTF.

This chain's CDR3 is CASEPGQGLNTEGFF. The CDR3 nucleotides are TGTGCCAGCGAACCGGGACAGGGGTTGAACACTGAAGGCTTCTTT. This sequence joins TRBV2 and TRBJ1-1, with 10 bases fitting TRBD1. After removal of 8 bases from V and 14 bases from J, the junction contained 20 bases not matched to a gene. Germline V gene lookup returns CDR1 SNHLY and CDR2 FYNNEI. The CDR3 loop spans 15 amino acids. The variable domain in full, with the rest retrieved from reference TRBV2 and TRBJ1-1, is EPEVTQTPSHQVTQMGQEVILRCVPISNHLYFYWYRQILGQKVEFLVSFYNNEISEKSEIFDDQFSVERPDGSNFTLKIRSTKLEDSAMYFCASEPGQGLNTEGFFGQGTRLTVV.

V is TRBV20-1 and J is TRBJ2-2; unclear D gene. Trimming took off 1 base at V and 3 bases at J, with 12 bases between the two ends. The CDR3 length is 15 residues. Germline CDR1 DFQATT, CDR2 SNEGSKA (reference sequence). The CDR3 region has the DNA TGCAGTGCTAGAGGGGCTTACAAGGACACCGGGGAGCTGTTTTTT. It is translated as CSARGAYKDTGELFF.

This clonotype appeared many times. This chain joins TRBV18 and TRBJ2-2; tentative D call: TRBD1 (6 bases). V lost 4 bases to trimming and J lost 4 bases, with 10 bases between them. The CDR3 runs 14 residues. CDR1 and CDR2 (germline): KGHSH, LQKENI. CDR3 DNA sequence: TGTGCCAGCTCACTAACACAGGGCACCGGGGAGCTGTTTTTT. This translates into CASSLTQGTGELFF.

This clonotype was observed a handful of times. CDR3 protein: CASRQGQGYTGELFF. As DNA, the CDR3 is TGTGCCAGCAGACAGGGACAGGGGTACACCGGGGAGCTGTTTTTT. This chain uses TRBV9 with TRBJ2-2, with TRBD1 matching 10 bases. Germline loops: CDR1 SGDLS, CDR2 YYNGEE. The CDR3 consists of 15 residues. Unmatched junction bases numbered 4, after V lost 5 bases and J lost 3 bases.

The J gene is TRBJ1-3, the V gene TRBV9, with D uncertain. Trimming took off 7 bases at V and 0 bases at J, with 14 bases between the two ends. CDR1 SGDLS and CDR2 YYNGEE come from the germline V gene. The CDR3 runs to 15 residues. The CDR3 loop is CASGVDSYSGNTIYF. CDR3 bases: TGTGCCAGCGGTGTCGACTCCTACTCTGGAAACACCATATATTTT.

The V gene is TRBV10-3, the J gene TRBJ1-4; the D is unclear. The CDR3 loop spans 13 amino acids. V was pared by 6 bases and J by 0 bases, with 5 bases between. Germline V gives CDR1 ENHRY, CDR2 SYGVKD. The CDR3 spells CAIRDATNEKLFF. CDR3 DNA sequence: TGTGCCATCAGAGATGCAACTAATGAAAAACTGTTTTTT.

Only a few counts were recorded for this clonotype. The rearrangement links TRBV9 to TRBJ2-1; D is possibly TRBD2 (7 bases). Germline assignment: CDR1 SGDLS and CDR2 YYNGEE. Trimming shortened V by 1 base and J by 5 bases, and 16 bases separated the two germline ends. The CDR3 loop spans 16 amino acids. In nucleotides, the CDR3 is TGTGCCAGCAGCGTATGGGGGGGCGGGAGCAACAATGAGCAGTTCTTC. Residues: CASSVWGGGSNNEQFF. The whole variable domain, filled in from reference TRBV9 and TRBJ2-1, reads DSGVTQTPKHLITATGQRVTLRCSPRSGDLSVYWYQQSLDQGLQFLIQYYNGEERAKGNILERFSAQQFPDLHSELNLSSLELGDSALYFCASSVWGGGSNNEQFFGPGTRLTVL.

The chain is built from TRBV12-3 or TRBV12-4 and TRBJ1-1; D is unresolved. Trimming took off 2 bases at V and 0 bases at J, with 7 bases between the two ends. CDR3 length: 14 amino acids. The DNA for the CDR3 is TGTGCCAGCAGTTTACAGGATTTGAACACTGAAGCTTTCTTT. Residues: CASSLQDLNTEAFF.

This clonotype was detected a few times. The chain couples TRBV3-1 to TRBJ2-1, with D possibly called TRBD1 or TRBD2 (5 bases each). Germline V gene data show CDR1 as LGHDT and CDR2 as YNNKEL (reference sequence). Trimming stripped 4 bases from V and 6 bases from J, with 22 bases between. The CDR3 consists of 17 residues. In DNA, the CDR3 is TGTGCCAGCAGCCCGGAGAATGGGGGAGTATCGGCCAATGAGCAGTTCTTC. Amino acid sequence: CASSPENGGVSANEQFF.

The sample holds a few counts of this clonotype. The genes are TRBV30 and TRBJ1-6, with D perhaps TRBD1 (5 bases). The germline CDR1 and CDR2 sequences are GTSNPN and SVGIG (reference sequence). V was trimmed by 2 bases and J by 10 bases, leaving 12 bases between them. The CDR3 has 13 residues. The chain's CDR3 is CAWSPSGRSPLHF. The DNA for the CDR3 is TGTGCCTGGAGTCCATCAGGGAGATCACCCCTCCACTTT. Filled out from reference TRBV30 and TRBJ1-6, the complete variable domain reads SQTIHQWPATLVQPVGSPLSLECTVEGTSNPNLYWYRQAAGRGLQLLFYSVGIGQISSEVPQNLSASRPQDRQFILSSKKLLLSDSGFYLCAWSPSGRSPLHFGNGTRLTVT.

A few counts support this clonotype. This may come from a read error, since a much larger clone is one base off. The chain links TRBV7-3 to TRBJ2-5; no firm D call. The germline CDR1 and CDR2 sequences are SGHTA and FQGTGA. Trimming took 3 bases from V and 1 from J, leaving 6 bases between them. The CDR3 contains 13 residues. The CDR3 bases are TGTGCCAGCAGCTTCGAGAGCCAAGAGACCCAGTACTTC. Encoded protein: CASSFESQETQYF.

The chain employs TRBV9 and TRBJ2-3, with D unclear. The CDR3 runs to 16 residues. In germline, CDR1 is SGDLS, CDR2 YYNGEE. Trimming took off 0 bases at V and 2 bases at J, with 13 bases between the two ends. This chain's CDR3 is CASSVGVERLTDTQYF. CDR3 DNA sequence: TGTGCCAGCAGCGTAGGTGTGGAACGGCTCACAGATACGCAGTATTTT.